These 15 T cell receptor beta chains originate from one sample sequenced in a study of cytomegalovirus exposure and HLA in healthy donors. The data were produced by immunoSEQ multiplex PCR, yet TCRdb's version contains in-frame clones alone and is incomplete. The data hold 300,000 to 400,000 clones, with roughly 86% observed a single time. The sequencing sample was made of PBMCs. The receptor source for this set is a man aged 25 to 40 in good health and CMV-seronegative.

The chain is built from TRBV29-1 and TRBJ1-2; D gene uncertain. The CDR3 totals 11 residues. In germline, CDR1 is SQVTM, CDR2 ANQGSEA. Trimming pared 3 bases from V and 8 bases from J, leaving 10 bases between. The DNA of the CDR3 is TGCAGCGTTGACAAAGGGAGAGGCTACACCTTC. It translates to CSVDKGRGYTF.

The chain's CDR3 is CASSYSGPYEQYF. Here the CDR3 DNA reads TGTGCCAGCAGTTACTCGGGCCCTTACGAGCAGTACTTC. The gene calls are TRBV6-6 and TRBJ2-7; no definite D call. This CDR3 has 13 amino acids. The germline V and J ends were trimmed by 0 bases and 4 bases, with 7 bases remaining between them. CDR1 is MNHNY and CDR2 is SVGAGI in the germline V gene (reference sequence).

This chain links TRBV5-6 with TRBJ2-5; the match to TRBD1 covers 8 bases. Germline trimming cut 2 bases from V and 4 bases from J; bases unmatched to any gene: 1. Germline loops: CDR1 SGHDT, CDR2 YYEEEE. The CDR3 sequence is 13 residues long. CDR3 sequence reads: CASSLGTGETQYF. The DNA for the CDR3 is TGTGCCAGCAGCTTAGGGACAGGAGAGACCCAGTACTTC.

This clone was detected only a few times. The chain joins TRBV7-2 to TRBJ2-1, with a weak D call TRBD2 (6 bases). Germline values: CDR1 SGHTA, CDR2 FQGNSA. V gave up 3 bases and J gave up 2 bases, with 14 bases separating them. The CDR3 extends over 16 amino acids. CDR3 DNA: TGTGCCAGCAGCTTTACCGCGGGACGGGCCTACAATGAGCAGTTCTTC. This translates into CASSFTAGRAYNEQFF. Full variable domain (missing parts from reference TRBV7-2 and TRBJ2-1): GAGVSQSPSNKVTEKGKDVELRCDPISGHTALYWYRQSLGQGLEFLIYFQGNSAPDKSGLPSDRFSAERTGGSVSTLTIQRTQQEDSAVYLCASSFTAGRAYNEQFFGPGTRLTVL.

The chain combines TRBV10-1 with TRBJ2-3, with 8 bases fitting TRBD2. The J segment lost 3 bases and the V segment lost 1 base, leaving 6 bases of the junction unmatched. Germline CDR1 WNHNN, CDR2 SYGVQD (reference sequence). This CDR3 has 16 residues. The CDR3 sequence is CASSEFVAGSTDTQYF. In DNA, the CDR3 is TGCGCCAGCAGTGAGTTCGTAGCGGGGTCGACAGATACGCAGTATTTT.

The chain couples TRBV6-1 to TRBJ2-7; D might be TRBD2 (7 bases). The germline V gene has CDR1 MNHNS and CDR2 SASEGT. Trimming removed 2 bases at V and 7 bases at J, with 18 bases between. The CDR3 spans 15 residues. CDR3 region: CASSESGTRVGEQYF. The DNA of the CDR3 is TGTGCCAGCAGTGAAAGCGGGACAAGGGTCGGTGAGCAGTACTTC.

V is TRBV30 and J is TRBJ1-5, with a weak D call TRBD1 (5 bases). The CDR3 runs 18 residues. With 6 bases removed from V and 2 bases from J, the gap between germline ends came to 26 bases. Germline V CDR1 and CDR2: GTSNPN, SVGIG (reference sequence). CDR3 nucleotide sequence: TGTGCCTGCCATTCCCGACGCCTCCGGCAGGGTGGCAATCAGCCCCAGCATTTT. Protein sequence: CACHSRRLRQGGNQPQHF.

The rearrangement uses TRBV18 and TRBJ1-2; D perhaps matches TRBD1 (6 bases). Trimming shortened V by 3 bases and J by 2 bases, and 10 bases separated the two germline ends. The CDR3 has 14 amino acids. The germline V gene encodes CDR1 KGHSH and CDR2 LQKENI. For the CDR3, the DNA is TGTGCCAGCTCACCTACAGGGCCCAACTATGGCTACACCTTC. Protein product: CASSPTGPNYGYTF.

The sample holds one count of this clone. The chain uses TRBV9 and TRBJ1-1; unclear D gene. The CDR3 runs 16 residues. The V gene's germline CDR1 is SGDLS and CDR2 YYNGEE. V was pared by 3 bases and J by 5 bases, with 20 bases between. CDR3 in amino acids: CASSANPLSGSTEAFF. The CDR3, as DNA: TGTGCCAGCAGCGCGAACCCATTATCCGGGAGTACTGAAGCTTTCTTT.

DNA for the CDR3: TGTGCCAGCAGCTGGGAGGGGAGCAATCAGCCCCAGCATTTT. Its translation: CASSWEGSNQPQHF. The chain is built from TRBV5-5 and TRBJ1-5; the D gene is possibly TRBD1 (5 bases). The V end was cut by 3 bases, the J end by 1 base, with 8 bases between. The CDR3 is 14 amino acids. The germline V gene has CDR1 SGHKS and CDR2 YYEKEE (reference sequence).

The chain recombines TRBV4-2 with TRBJ1-5, with D maybe TRBD1 (6 bases). The CDR3 extends over 15 amino acids. The V end lost 3 bases, the J end lost 2 bases, and 11 bases lay between the germline ends. Per germline, CDR1 LGHNA and CDR2 YNFKEQ. Here the CDR3 reads CASSQGADGNQPQHF. CDR3 nucleotide sequence: TGTGCCAGCAGCCAGGGGGCAGATGGCAATCAGCCCCAGCATTTT.

This rearrangement joins TRBV19 to TRBJ1-5; D call uncertain. The V gene's germline CDR1 is LNHDA and CDR2 SQIVND (reference sequence). The V end lost 4 bases, the J end lost 2 bases, and 21 bases lay between the germline ends. This CDR3 is 18 amino acids long. CDR3 region: CASSRFSGLQQGNQPQHF. DNA of the CDR3: TGTGCCAGTAGTAGGTTCAGTGGACTCCAGCAGGGCAATCAGCCCCAGCATTTT.

The chain carries TRBV7-2 and TRBJ1-1; D is unclear. The germline V gene encodes CDR1 SGHTA and CDR2 FQGNSA. This CDR3 has 14 amino acids. With 7 bases removed from V and 1 base from J, the gap between germline ends came to 13 bases. CDR3 nucleotides: TGTGCCAGCAAAAAGCCCCCCGAGAACACTGAAGCTTTCTTT. This encodes CASKKPPENTEAFF.

This clone occurred once. The V call is TRBV5-6, the J call TRBJ2-7, with 9 positions matching TRBD2. The germline gives CDR1 SGHDT, CDR2 YYEEEE. This CDR3 spans 16 amino acids. After removal of 1 base from V and 4 bases from J, the junction contained 9 bases not matched to a gene. The DNA of the CDR3 is TGTGCCAGCAGCTTGCCGCGGGGGGGTCCCTTATACGAGCAGTACTTC. Encoded protein: CASSLPRGGPLYEQYF.

This sequence joins TRBV5-4 and TRBJ1-1; 7 bases map to TRBD1. CDR3 size: 15 residues. In germline, CDR1 is SGHNT, CDR2 YYREEE (reference sequence). Trimming removed 4 bases from V and 6 bases from J; junction bases left unmatched: 12. Here the CDR3 DNA reads TGTGCCAGCAGCCCGTCCGGAGGGGGCCTCGCTGAAGCTTTCTTT. Protein: CASSPSGGGLAEAFF.